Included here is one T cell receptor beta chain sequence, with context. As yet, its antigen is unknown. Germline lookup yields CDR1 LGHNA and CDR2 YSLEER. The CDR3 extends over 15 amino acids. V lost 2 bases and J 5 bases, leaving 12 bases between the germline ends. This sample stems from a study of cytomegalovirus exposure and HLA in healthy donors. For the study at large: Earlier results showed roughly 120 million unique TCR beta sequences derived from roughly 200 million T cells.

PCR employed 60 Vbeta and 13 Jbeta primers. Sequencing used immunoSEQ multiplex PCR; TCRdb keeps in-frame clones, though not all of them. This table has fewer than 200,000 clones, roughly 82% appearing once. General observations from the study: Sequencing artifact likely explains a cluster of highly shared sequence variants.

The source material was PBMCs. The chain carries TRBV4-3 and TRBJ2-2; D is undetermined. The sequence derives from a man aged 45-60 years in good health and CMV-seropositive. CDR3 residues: CASSQTHRHTGELFF. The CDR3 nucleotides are TGCGCCAGCAGCCAAACACACAGACATACCGGGGAGCTGTTTTTT.